Presented here are 22 T cell receptor beta chains from one specimen sequenced in a study of T cell responses to AZD1222 COVID-19 vaccine. Using immunoSEQ multiplex PCR, the repertoire was profiled, and TCRdb retains in-frame clones only, with some absent. The table shows over 100,000 clones, with approximately 86% occurring only once. Material: peripheral blood, obtained 28 days after the second dose of the MenACWY control vaccine. Source of these receptors: an adult who received the MenACWY meningococcal vaccine as a control.

This clone has only one observation. The chain couples TRBV4-2 to TRBJ1-2; D gene unclear. The V gene's germline CDR1 is LGHNA and CDR2 YNFKEQ. The CDR3 loop spans 14 amino acids. Trimming cost V 0 bases and J 2 bases, with 7 bases left between them. Here the CDR3 reads CASSQERQNYGYTF. CDR3 nucleotides: TGTGCCAGCAGCCAAGAAAGGCAGAACTATGGCTACACCTTC.

This chain joins TRBV28 and TRBJ1-2; TRBD1 aligns across 8 bases. Germline V gene data show CDR1 as MDHEN and CDR2 as SYDVKM. The CDR3 length is 14 residues. V gave up 6 bases and J gave up 3 bases; unmatched junction bases: 6. The DNA of the CDR3 is TGTGCCAGCAGGACACAGGGACAGGACTATGGCTACACCTTC. The encoded protein is CASRTQGQDYGYTF.

The chain recombines TRBV6-4 with TRBJ1-5; D not certain. V dropped 2 bases and J dropped 3 bases, with 11 bases sitting between them. CDR3 length equals 15 residues. Germline loops: CDR1 MRHNA, CDR2 SNTAGT. CDR3 coding DNA: TGTGCCAGCAGTGACAGGGAAGGAGTCAATCAGCCCCAGCATTTT. Translated, it gives CASSDREGVNQPQHF.

To note about this clone: The same CDR3 can be traced to other DNA sequences in this sample. This chain connects TRBV7-2 to TRBJ2-3; D not certain. V lost 0 bases to trimming and J lost 0 bases, with 7 bases between them. The CDR3 totals 15 residues. From germline, CDR1 is SGHTA and CDR2 FQGNSA. The CDR3 DNA sequence: TGTGCCAGCAGCTTAGCTCCCGGGAGCACAGATACGCAGTATTTT. It codes for CASSLAPGSTDTQYF.

The CDR3 loop reads CASTPDGSNQPQHF. CDR3 coding DNA: TGTGCCAGCACCCCGGACGGAAGCAATCAGCCCCAGCATTTT. V and J are TRBV2 and TRBJ1-5, with D uncertain. CDR1 is SNHLY, CDR2 FYNNEI, per germline. This CDR3 spans 14 amino acids. Trimming pared 7 bases from V and 1 base from J, leaving 11 bases between.

The chain joins TRBV6-6 to TRBJ1-4, with 7 bases fitting TRBD1. The CDR3 contains 16 residues. CDR1 is MNHNY and CDR2 is SVGAGI in the germline V gene (reference sequence). V shed 0 bases and J 5 bases; nucleotides not matched to a gene: 6. CDR3 protein: CASSYSSGGENEKLFF. The CDR3 coding sequence is TGTGCCAGCAGTTACTCCTCAGGGGGGGAAAATGAAAAACTGTTTTTT.

The V gene is TRBV5-4, the J gene TRBJ2-7; 9 bases map to TRBD1. Germline trimming cut 4 bases from V and 5 bases from J; bases unmatched to any gene: 13. This CDR3 spans 16 amino acids. Per germline, CDR1 SGHNT and CDR2 YYREEE (reference sequence). The CDR3 loop reads CASSRAPPGQGDEQYF. The CDR3 DNA reads TGTGCCAGCAGCCGAGCACCTCCGGGACAGGGTGACGAGCAGTACTTC.

V is TRBV4-2 and J is TRBJ2-1; a weak D match, TRBD1 (6 bases). The V gene's germline CDR1 is LGHNA and CDR2 YNFKEQ. V was trimmed by 3 bases and J by 4 bases, leaving 7 bases between them. The CDR3 length is 13 residues. CDR3 residues: CASSQDSYNEQFF. DNA for the CDR3: TGTGCCAGCAGCCAGGACAGTTACAATGAGCAGTTCTTC.

CDR3 amino acids: CASRSLGRRNTEAFF. Here the CDR3 DNA reads TGTGCCAGCAGATCCCTCGGACGGAGGAACACTGAAGCTTTCTTT. The rearrangement uses TRBV27 and TRBJ1-1; D is undetermined. Trimming left V 6 bases short and J 1 base short, with 15 bases between. CDR3 length: 15 residues. CDR1 is MNHEY and CDR2 is SMNVEV in the germline V gene (reference sequence).

This rearrangement joins TRBV6-4 to TRBJ2-3, with D possibly matching TRBD2 (5 bases). The CDR3 consists of 15 residues. Looked up from germline, CDR1 is MRHNA and CDR2 is SNTAGT. Between the trimmed V and J ends, which lost 0 bases and 1 base, there was a span of 8 bases. CDR3: CASSDSGRGTDTQYF. Here the CDR3 DNA reads TGTGCCAGCAGTGACTCAGGGCGGGGCACAGATACGCAGTATTTT.

The chain recombines TRBV10-3 with TRBJ2-3; TRBD2 matches at 12 bases. The CDR3 covers 21 residues. Per germline, CDR1 ENHRY and CDR2 SYGVKD. V gave up 6 bases and J gave up 0 bases; unmatched junction bases: 19. This chain's CDR3 is CAIRGALLAGGEYLSTDTQYF. The DNA for the CDR3 is TGTGCCATCAGGGGAGCTCTTCTAGCGGGGGGGGAGTACCTTAGCACAGATACGCAGTATTTT.

CDR3 coding DNA: TGTGCCAGCTTAGGAGGACAAGGCACTGAAGCTTTCTTT. It yields the protein CASLGGQGTEAFF. This chain uses TRBV28 with TRBJ1-1; D might be TRBD1 (5 bases). The germline V gene encodes CDR1 MDHEN and CDR2 SYDVKM. V was trimmed by 8 bases and J by 4 bases, leaving 14 bases between them. CDR3 length: 13 residues.

CDR3 in amino acids: CASSQGVTSEETQYF. CDR3 bases: TGCGCCAGCAGCCAAGGGGTAACTAGCGAAGAGACCCAGTACTTC. The chain uses TRBV4-3 and TRBJ2-5; the match to TRBD2 covers 7 bases. Germline V gene data show CDR1 as LGHNA and CDR2 as YSLEER. The CDR3 covers 15 residues. Trimming cost V 1 base and J 3 bases; bases outside gene matches: 5.

V gene TRBV10-3 combines with J gene TRBJ2-7; TRBD2 matches 7 bases. CDR1 is ENHRY, CDR2 SYGVKD, per germline. This CDR3 has 14 residues. J was trimmed by 0 bases and V by 4 bases; bases with no gene match: 3. CDR3 bases: TGTGCCATCAGTGCCGGGGGGAGCTCCTACGAGCAGTACTTC. Its translation is CAISAGGSSYEQYF.

This clone was recorded once. The rearrangement joins TRBV10-3 to TRBJ2-1, with 7 nucleotides matching TRBD1. V dropped 11 bases and J dropped 5; count of bases not matched to a gene: 6. This CDR3 spans 12 amino acids. CDR1 ENHRY and CDR2 SYGVKD come from the germline V gene. The CDR3 nucleotides read TGTGCCTCAGGGACAGTAAACAATGAGCAGTTCTTC. Protein: CASGTVNNEQFF.

The V and J genes are TRBV28 and TRBJ1-1; the D gene is possibly TRBD1 (6 bases). Per the germline V gene, CDR1 is MDHEN and CDR2 is SYDVKM. V lost 6 bases and J lost 0, with 17 bases in between. The CDR3 has 16 residues. CDR3 in DNA: TGTGCCAGCAGAAAAACAGGGTTCAGGATGAACACTGAAGCTTTCTTT. Translated: CASRKTGFRMNTEAFF.

The genes are TRBV5-1 and TRBJ2-7; 9 positions match TRBD2. This CDR3 has 17 amino acids. Germline lookup yields CDR1 SGHRS and CDR2 YFSETQ. V shed 0 bases and J 0 bases; nucleotides not matched to a gene: 7. The DNA of the CDR3 is TGCGCCAGCAGCTTGGCGCCTAGCGGGACGAGCTCCTACGAGCAGTACTTC. Translated, it gives CASSLAPSGTSSYEQYF.

The chain couples TRBV6-6 to TRBJ1-6; the D gene is possibly TRBD1 (5 bases). Germline-derived CDR1 and CDR2 are MNHNY and SVGAGI (reference sequence). Trimming took 6 bases from V and 0 from J, leaving 9 bases between them. This CDR3 region has 15 residues. CDR3 loop: CASRDTPSYNSPLHF. The DNA for the CDR3 is TGTGCCAGCAGGGACACCCCCTCCTATAATTCACCCCTCCACTTT.

V usage is TRBV6-1 and J usage is TRBJ1-5; a weak D match, TRBD1 (6 bases). The germline V gene has CDR1 MNHNS and CDR2 SASEGT. There are 20 residues in the CDR3. V dropped 2 bases and J dropped 0 bases, with 23 bases sitting between them. DNA of the CDR3: TGTGCCAGCAGTGAAAAAAGGGCCCCGGGACACCCCCCTAGCAATCAGCCCCAGCATTTT. Translated: CASSEKRAPGHPPSNQPQHF.

This chain uses TRBV28 with TRBJ2-7, with 9 bases that match TRBD1. Germline values: CDR1 MDHEN, CDR2 SYDVKM. The V gene end was trimmed by 5 bases and the J gene end by 2 bases; junction bases not matched to a gene: 16. This CDR3 is 18 amino acids long. The CDR3 sequence: CASSSATTGTGRAYEQYF. DNA of the CDR3: TGTGCCAGCAGTAGCGCAACAACCGGGACAGGGAGGGCCTACGAGCAGTACTTC.

This sequence joins TRBV5-1 and TRBJ2-1; TRBD2 aligns across 11 bases. This CDR3 comprises 17 residues. Losses at the gene ends were 4 bases for V and 5 bases for J; bases not matched to a gene: 11. Germline V CDR1 and CDR2: SGHRS, YFSETQ. This CDR3 is CASSPALAGGTDNEQFF. CDR3 nucleotide sequence: TGCGCCAGCAGCCCCGCGCTAGCGGGGGGAACCGACAATGAGCAGTTCTTC.

The V and J genes are TRBV12-3 or TRBV12-4 and TRBJ1-6, with D unresolved. There are 12 residues in the CDR3. Trimming took off 6 bases at V and 11 bases at J, with 11 bases between the two ends. The CDR3 region is CASSPTSPPLHF. In nucleotides, the CDR3 is TGTGCCAGCAGCCCGACAAGTCCACCCCTCCACTTT.